The rows below give T cell receptor beta chains drawn from one sample of a study of CD8 T cells in ankylosing spondylitis. Each CDR3 protein is one row after TCRdb ran MiXCR on the 5' RACE reads. The sample shows around 340,000 distinct CDR3 sequences, 14% to 15% of them seen only once. The sample consisted of blood, either unsorted or a sorted T cell fraction (not recorded which). These TCRs come from a male donor with ankylosing spondylitis or in good health (not recorded which). Each CDR3 is given with its conserved first and last residue. A D gene is named only where the DNA matches it firmly. Clone size, where shown, is once, few, many, or a class for clones that have expanded.

d_gene: TRBD1
v_gene: TRBV7-9
abundance: -
j_gene: TRBJ2-5
CDR3nt: TGTGCCAGCAGCTTAGGGGCTGGGACAGGGCTAGGAGAGACCCAGTACTTC
CDR3aa: CASSLGAGTGLGETQYF

d_gene: TRBD2
v_gene: TRBV5-1
abundance: -
j_gene: TRBJ2-1
CDR3nt: TGCGCCAGCAGCTTGGGTGGGACTAGCGGGGGGAATGAGCAGTTCTTC
CDR3aa: CASSLGGTSGGNEQFF

d_gene: TRBD1
v_gene: TRBV10-3
abundance: many
j_gene: TRBJ2-1
CDR3nt: TGTGCCACCGAACAGGGCAGGGGGTCCTACAATGAGCAGTTCTTC
CDR3aa: CATEQGRGSYNEQFF

d_gene: -
v_gene: TRBV5-5
abundance: few
j_gene: TRBJ2-1
CDR3nt: TGTGCCAGCAGCATGCTAGGGGCGTACAATGAGCAGTTCTTC
CDR3aa: CASSMLGAYNEQFF

d_gene: -
v_gene: TRBV6-1
abundance: -
j_gene: TRBJ2-3
CDR3nt: TGTGCCAGCAGTGAATTTTTTCTGGGGGCTGATACGCAGTATTTT
CDR3aa: CASSEFFLGADTQYF

d_gene: -
v_gene: TRBV28
abundance: -
j_gene: TRBJ1-2
CDR3nt: TGTGCCAGCGGACCAGAATATGGCTACACCTTC
CDR3aa: CASGPEYGYTF

d_gene: -
v_gene: TRBV5-1
abundance: -
j_gene: TRBJ2-1
CDR3nt: TGCGCCAGCAGCTTGACTTGGGGGTCGTACAATGAGCAGTTCTTC
CDR3aa: CASSLTWGSYNEQFF

d_gene: TRBD1
v_gene: TRBV20-1
abundance: -
j_gene: TRBJ2-3
CDR3nt: TGCAGTGCTATAGGACAGGGGGCCCCAGATACGCAGTATTTT
CDR3aa: CSAIGQGAPDTQYF

d_gene: -
v_gene: TRBV19
abundance: -
j_gene: TRBJ2-7
CDR3nt: TGTGCCAGTAGTATTAGGGCAGCGGCAACGGGCGAGCAGTACTTC
CDR3aa: CASSIRAAATGEQYF

d_gene: -
v_gene: TRBV6-1
abundance: few
j_gene: TRBJ2-6
CDR3nt: TGTGCCAGCACCTTCAAGGGGTCCTCTGGGGCCAACGTCCTGACTTTC
CDR3aa: CASTFKGSSGANVLTF

d_gene: -
v_gene: TRBV5-1
abundance: few
j_gene: TRBJ2-1
CDR3nt: TGCGCCAGCAGCTTCCAAGGGAAGCAGTTCTTC
CDR3aa: CASSFQGKQFF

d_gene: TRBD1
v_gene: TRBV5-4
abundance: -
j_gene: TRBJ1-1
CDR3nt: TGTGCCAGCACCCAGACAGGGAAGAGGGACACTGAAGCTTTCTTT
CDR3aa: CASTQTGKRDTEAFF

d_gene: -
v_gene: TRBV10-3
abundance: few
j_gene: TRBJ1-5
CDR3nt: TGTGCCATCAGTGGTACAGGTGGAACGAGCAATCAGCCCCAGCATTTT
CDR3aa: CAISGTGGTSNQPQHF

d_gene: -
v_gene: TRBV5-1
abundance: many
j_gene: TRBJ1-2
CDR3nt: TGTGCCAGCAGCTTAGACGGCGGTAACTATGGCTACACCTTC
CDR3aa: CASSLDGGNYGYTF

d_gene: -
v_gene: TRBV4-1
abundance: few
j_gene: TRBJ2-1
CDR3nt: TGCGCCAGCAGCCAAGATAAAGCGGGTTGGACCAATGAGCAGTTCTTC
CDR3aa: CASSQDKAGWTNEQFF

d_gene: TRBD2
v_gene: TRBV4-2
abundance: few
j_gene: TRBJ2-1
CDR3nt: TGTGCCAGCAGCCTTACCGGGACTAGCGGGGGCAATGAGCAGTTCTTC
CDR3aa: CASSLTGTSGGNEQFF

d_gene: TRBD1
v_gene: TRBV7-9
abundance: few
j_gene: TRBJ2-3
CDR3nt: TGTGCCAGCAGCCCCGGGGACAGGGTTTCGTACGATACGCAGTATTTT
CDR3aa: CASSPGDRVSYDTQYF

d_gene: -
v_gene: TRBV4-1
abundance: many
j_gene: TRBJ1-4
CDR3nt: TGCGCCAGCAGCCAGACGAGTGAAAAACTGTTTTTT
CDR3aa: CASSQTSEKLFF

d_gene: -
v_gene: TRBV19
abundance: few
j_gene: TRBJ1-5
CDR3nt: TGTGCCAGTAGTATCCTCAATCAGCCCCAGCATTTT
CDR3aa: CASSILNQPQHF

d_gene: -
v_gene: TRBV12-1
abundance: many
j_gene: TRBJ1-1
CDR3nt: TGTGCCAGCAGCTACGGCCCGGACAGGGGAGAGCTGGGTTCCTCGGCTGGGAACACTGAAGCTTTCTTT
CDR3aa: CASSYGPDRGELGSSAGNTEAFF

d_gene: -
v_gene: TRBV5-1
abundance: few
j_gene: TRBJ2-1
CDR3nt: TGCGCCAGCAGGAGATTGGGGGAGAGCTACAATGAGCAGTTCTTC
CDR3aa: CASRRLGESYNEQFF

d_gene: -
v_gene: TRBV20-1
abundance: -
j_gene: TRBJ1-4
CDR3nt: TGCAGTGCTACCTCTGGGGGCGGTGAAAAACTGTTTTTT
CDR3aa: CSATSGGGEKLFF

d_gene: -
v_gene: TRBV5-1
abundance: -
j_gene: TRBJ2-2
CDR3nt: TGCGCCAGCAGCCGGACGCAGAAGAACACCGGGGAGCTGTTTTTT
CDR3aa: CASSRTQKNTGELFF

d_gene: TRBD2
v_gene: TRBV10-3
abundance: -
j_gene: TRBJ2-3
CDR3nt: TGTGCCATCAGTGAGAGGGGAGGCGTAGCGGGAGGGTACACAGATACGCAGTATTTT
CDR3aa: CAISERGGVAGGYTDTQYF

d_gene: TRBD2
v_gene: TRBV20-1
abundance: -
j_gene: TRBJ2-3
CDR3nt: TGCAGTGCTAGAGACCCTCTAGCGGGAGCCTCAGATACGCAGTATTTT
CDR3aa: CSARDPLAGASDTQYF

d_gene: -
v_gene: TRBV2
abundance: few
j_gene: TRBJ1-2
CDR3nt: TGTGCCAGCAGTCCACAGGGAGTAGGGTCTAACTATGGCTACACCTTC
CDR3aa: CASSPQGVGSNYGYTF

d_gene: -
v_gene: TRBV5-1
abundance: many
j_gene: TRBJ1-1
CDR3nt: TGCGCCAGCAGCTTATTGGGACAAGAAGCTTTCTTT
CDR3aa: CASSLLGQEAFF

d_gene: -
v_gene: TRBV5-1
abundance: few
j_gene: TRBJ1-5
CDR3nt: TGCGCCAGCAGCCCCGGGACACCCCATCAGCCCCAGCATTTT
CDR3aa: CASSPGTPHQPQHF

d_gene: -
v_gene: TRBV6-1
abundance: -
j_gene: TRBJ2-4
CDR3nt: TGTGCCAGCAGTGAATGGGGGGCCAAAAACATTCAGTACTTC
CDR3aa: CASSEWGAKNIQYF

d_gene: TRBD1
v_gene: TRBV7-8
abundance: -
j_gene: TRBJ1-1
CDR3nt: TGTGCCAGCAGCCGCCGGACAGGGACCACTGAAGCTTTCTTT
CDR3aa: CASSRRTGTTEAFF

d_gene: TRBD1
v_gene: TRBV6-1
abundance: -
j_gene: TRBJ2-1
CDR3nt: TGTGCCAGCGGAGGGGGGACAGGGCCGTTCTTC
CDR3aa: CASGGGTGPFF

d_gene: TRBD2
v_gene: TRBV5-1
abundance: -
j_gene: TRBJ2-1
CDR3nt: TGCGCCAGCAGGTCCGGGACTAGCGGGCGGTTTGAGCAGTTCTTC
CDR3aa: CASRSGTSGRFEQFF

d_gene: TRBD1
v_gene: TRBV24-1
abundance: few
j_gene: TRBJ2-2
CDR3nt: TGTGCCACCAGTGATCCCGAGGGACAGGGGGGCACCGGGGAGCTGTTTTTT
CDR3aa: CATSDPEGQGGTGELFF

d_gene: -
v_gene: TRBV7-2
abundance: few
j_gene: TRBJ2-5
CDR3nt: TGTGCCAGCAGCGTTCCGGGATCGAGAGGGCCCCAGTACTTC
CDR3aa: CASSVPGSRGPQYF

d_gene: TRBD1
v_gene: TRBV5-1
abundance: few
j_gene: TRBJ1-6
CDR3nt: TGCGCCAGCAGCTTGGACCCGGGACAGGTCTCACCCCTCCACTTT
CDR3aa: CASSLDPGQVSPLHF

d_gene: TRBD1
v_gene: TRBV12-5
abundance: -
j_gene: TRBJ2-1
CDR3nt: TGTGCTAGTGGTTCCCCGACAGGGATGAGCTCCTACAATGAGCAGCTCTTC
CDR3aa: CASGSPTGMSSYNEQLF

d_gene: -
v_gene: TRBV10-3
abundance: few
j_gene: TRBJ2-5
CDR3nt: TGTGCCATCAGTGAGGGCAGGGGCCAAGAGACCCAGTACTTC
CDR3aa: CAISEGRGQETQYF

d_gene: TRBD1
v_gene: TRBV5-1
abundance: few
j_gene: TRBJ2-1
CDR3nt: TGCGCCAGCAGCTCCGGGACAGAAGGTAATGAGCAGTTCTTC
CDR3aa: CASSSGTEGNEQFF

d_gene: -
v_gene: TRBV25-1
abundance: many
j_gene: TRBJ2-2
CDR3nt: TGTGCCAGCAGAGTCAGTAACACCGGGGAGCTGTTTTTT
CDR3aa: CASRVSNTGELFF

d_gene: -
v_gene: TRBV11-2
abundance: -
j_gene: TRBJ2-6
CDR3nt: TGTGCCAGCAGCCCCCGGGGGATATCCTCCTCTGGGGCCAACGTCCTGACTTTC
CDR3aa: CASSPRGISSSGANVLTF

d_gene: TRBD1
v_gene: TRBV18
abundance: -
j_gene: TRBJ2-3
CDR3nt: TGTGCCAGCTCCCAAGGACAGGGTAGCACAGATACGCAGTATTTT
CDR3aa: CASSQGQGSTDTQYF

d_gene: -
v_gene: TRBV20-1
abundance: -
j_gene: TRBJ2-1
CDR3nt: TGCAGTGCTAGGGAGGAAGTCGTCTCCAATGAGCAGTTCTTC
CDR3aa: CSAREEVVSNEQFF

d_gene: TRBD1
v_gene: TRBV5-1
abundance: few
j_gene: TRBJ2-4
CDR3nt: TGCGCCAGTTCGGGACAGGGTGAAAACATTCAGTACTTC
CDR3aa: CASSGQGENIQYF

d_gene: -
v_gene: TRBV5-1
abundance: -
j_gene: TRBJ2-7
CDR3nt: TGCGCCAGCGGATTACTCGGGGCCTCCTACGAGCAGTACTTC
CDR3aa: CASGLLGASYEQYF

d_gene: TRBD1
v_gene: TRBV27
abundance: -
j_gene: TRBJ2-1
CDR3nt: TGTGCCAGCAGTAGGGGACAGGTCAATGAGCAGTTCTTC
CDR3aa: CASSRGQVNEQFF

d_gene: TRBD2
v_gene: TRBV20-1
abundance: -
j_gene: TRBJ2-7
CDR3nt: TGCAGTGCAGTAGCGGGGAGATACGAGCAGTACTTC
CDR3aa: CSAVAGRYEQYF

d_gene: -
v_gene: TRBV12-3/TRBV12-4
abundance: many
j_gene: TRBJ1-1
CDR3nt: TGTGCCAGCAGGTTCAGGCAGAACACTGAAGCTTTCTTT
CDR3aa: CASRFRQNTEAFF

d_gene: -
v_gene: TRBV20-1
abundance: many
j_gene: TRBJ1-4
CDR3nt: TGCAGTGCCGGGCGGCCAGGCCACGCAACTAATGAAAAACTGTTTTTT
CDR3aa: CSAGRPGHATNEKLFF

d_gene: -
v_gene: TRBV2
abundance: -
j_gene: TRBJ1-4
CDR3nt: TGTGCCAGCAGAGAACAATCCTGGGGTGAAAAACTGTTTTTT
CDR3aa: CASREQSWGEKLFF

d_gene: -
v_gene: TRBV20-1
abundance: -
j_gene: TRBJ1-1
CDR3nt: TGCAGTGCTAGTGCCGGGGGGGAGGCTTTCTTT
CDR3aa: CSASAGGEAFF

d_gene: TRBD1
v_gene: TRBV4-2
abundance: many
j_gene: TRBJ2-2
CDR3nt: TGTGCCAGCAGCCAAGGGGGACAGGGTAACACCGGGGAGCTGTTTTTT
CDR3aa: CASSQGGQGNTGELFF

d_gene: -
v_gene: TRBV10-3
abundance: many
j_gene: TRBJ2-2
CDR3nt: TGTGCCATCAGAGGGGTGAACACCGGGGAGCTGTTTTTT
CDR3aa: CAIRGVNTGELFF

d_gene: -
v_gene: TRBV7-9
abundance: -
j_gene: TRBJ2-1
CDR3nt: TGTGCCAGCAGCTTAGGCCTTCTGAGTAATGAGCAGTTCTTC
CDR3aa: CASSLGLLSNEQFF

d_gene: -
v_gene: TRBV5-1
abundance: few
j_gene: TRBJ1-2
CDR3nt: TGCGCCAGCAGCTATCTGGGGCAGGCCTATGGCTACACCTTC
CDR3aa: CASSYLGQAYGYTF

d_gene: TRBD1
v_gene: TRBV20-1
abundance: -
j_gene: TRBJ1-3
CDR3nt: TGCAGTGCTAGAGAGGGACAGATACTGGGAAACACCATATATTTT
CDR3aa: CSAREGQILGNTIYF

d_gene: -
v_gene: TRBV20-1
abundance: few
j_gene: TRBJ2-3
CDR3nt: TGCAGTGCTAGAGATGTGACGGGACGCACAGATACGCAGTATTTT
CDR3aa: CSARDVTGRTDTQYF

d_gene: -
v_gene: TRBV12-3/TRBV12-4
abundance: -
j_gene: TRBJ1-1
CDR3nt: TGTGCCAGCAGTTTTAGCCCCTCGTCTGAAGCTTTCTTT
CDR3aa: CASSFSPSSEAFF

d_gene: -
v_gene: TRBV5-6
abundance: many
j_gene: TRBJ2-4
CDR3nt: TGTGCCAGCAGCGCCCGTCTTGGGTTCGCCAAAAACATTCAGTACTTC
CDR3aa: CASSARLGFAKNIQYF

d_gene: TRBD1
v_gene: TRBV5-6
abundance: -
j_gene: TRBJ2-2
CDR3nt: TGTGCCAGCAGCTTCGGGACAGGGGGCCTAACCGGGGAGCTGTTTTTT
CDR3aa: CASSFGTGGLTGELFF

d_gene: TRBD2
v_gene: TRBV4-2
abundance: -
j_gene: TRBJ2-3
CDR3nt: TGTGCCAGCAGCCACGGGACTAGCGGAAGCACAGATACGCAGTATTTT
CDR3aa: CASSHGTSGSTDTQYF